The 27 T cell receptor beta chains presented below share a single source sample, sequenced in a study of blood T cell repertoires in COVID-19. Generated by immunoSEQ multiplex PCR, the TCRdb table keeps only in-frame clones and is missing some. The table has 300,000 or so clones, more than 75% seen once. The sequencing input was PBMCs or T cells enriched from blood (not recorded which). The receptors were sampled from a woman aged 25-40 years who had recovered from COVID-19.

V is TRBV3-1 (or the pseudogene TRBV3-2) and J is TRBJ2-3; 7 nucleotides match TRBD2. The trim removed 2 bases at V and 4 bases at J, leaving 15 bases unmatched. Germline-derived CDR1 and CDR2 are LGHDT and YNNKEL (reference sequence). There are 18 residues in the CDR3. Here the CDR3 reads CASSQPRFGLAAADTQYF. As DNA, the CDR3 is TGTGCCAGCAGCCAACCCCGGTTTGGGCTAGCGGCCGCAGATACGCAGTATTTT.

This chain connects TRBV7-9 to TRBJ1-2, with a weak D call TRBD1 (6 bases). V dropped 8 bases and J dropped 8 bases, with 15 bases sitting between them. The CDR3 covers 12 residues. Per the germline V gene, CDR1 is SEHNR and CDR2 is FQNEAQ (reference sequence). DNA for the CDR3: TGTGCCAGCGAGCAGGGGATGGGAGGCTACACCTTC. Translating it yields CASEQGMGGYTF.

The chain employs TRBV2 and TRBJ1-5; D uncertain. Germline CDR1 and CDR2: SNHLY and FYNNEI. The ends were cut back, 5 bases at V and 6 bases at J, with 17 bases in the middle. CDR3 size: 15 residues. The CDR3 DNA is TGTGCCAGCAGTAGAGACGAGGGTTTAAGTCAGCCCCAGCATTTT. This encodes CASSRDEGLSQPQHF.

J is TRBJ1-5 and V is TRBV4-1, with D tentatively TRBD1 (6 bases). Germline V gene data show CDR1 as MGHRA and CDR2 as YSYEKL. The CDR3 is 16 residues long. Between the trimmed V and J ends, which lost 0 bases and 6 bases, there was a span of 15 bases. The CDR3 is CASSQDNRVETQPQHF. The CDR3 coding sequence is TGCGCCAGCAGCCAAGATAACAGGGTGGAAACTCAGCCCCAGCATTTT.

V usage is TRBV19 and J usage is TRBJ1-4; D is unresolved. The germline gives CDR1 LNHDA, CDR2 SQIVND (reference sequence). The CDR3 length is 14 residues. V was pared by 3 bases and J by 7 bases, with 12 bases between. Here the CDR3 reads CASSILGGSEKLFF. DNA for the CDR3: TGTGCCAGTAGTATTCTTGGCGGGAGTGAAAAACTGTTTTTT.

The chain uses TRBV7-2 and TRBJ2-7; D may match TRBD1 or TRBD2 (7 bases each). V lost 5 bases to trimming and J lost 6 bases, with 20 bases between them. The CDR3 extends over 15 amino acids. Germline CDR1 reads SGHTA; CDR2 reads FQGNSA. In nucleotides, the CDR3 is TGTGCCAGCAGCGTAGACAGGGAGGGGTTTTTCGAGCAGTACTTC. This translates into CASSVDREGFFEQYF.

The rearrangement links TRBV28 to TRBJ2-7; 9 positions match TRBD1. The V segment lost 6 bases and the J segment 0 bases; nucleotides outside the gene matches: 3. The CDR3 contains 14 residues. CDR1 and CDR2 from the germline V gene are MDHEN and SYDVKM. CDR3 sequence (DNA): TGTGCCAGCAGACAGGGGGCCTTCTCCTACGAGCAGTACTTC. Its protein product is CASRQGAFSYEQYF.

The chain links TRBV6-5 to TRBJ1-3; no firm D call. Trimming took off 2 bases at V and 0 bases at J, with 8 bases between the two ends. CDR1 and CDR2 (germline): MNHEY, SVGAGI. CDR3 length: 15 amino acids. The CDR3 DNA reads as TGTGCCAGCAGTTACGGCGAGGGCTCTGGAAACACCATATATTTT. Its protein is CASSYGEGSGNTIYF.

The chain recombines TRBV27 with TRBJ2-2; 8 nucleotides match TRBD1. V trimming: 3 bases; J trimming: 6 bases; junction bases outside the gene matches: 6. Germline V gene data show CDR1 as MNHEY and CDR2 as SMNVEV (reference sequence). This CDR3 contains 15 residues. The CDR3 spells CASSLRQGIPGELFF. In DNA form, the CDR3 reads TGTGCCAGCAGTTTGAGACAGGGGATTCCCGGGGAGCTGTTTTTT.

The chain has TRBV5-1 and TRBJ1-3; a weak D match, TRBD1 (5 bases). The germline V gene has CDR1 SGHRS and CDR2 YFSETQ. V dropped 0 bases and J dropped 0 bases, with 10 bases sitting between them. This CDR3 region has 16 residues. The CDR3 sequence is CASSLGDSHSGNTIYF. CDR3 bases: TGCGCCAGCAGCTTGGGTGACAGTCACTCTGGAAACACCATATATTTT.

V usage is TRBV6-2 or TRBV6-3 and J usage is TRBJ2-2; maybe TRBD1 (6 bases). V lost 2 bases and J 4 bases, leaving 11 bases between the germline ends. The CDR3 consists of 15 residues. CDR1 is MNHEY and CDR2 is SVGEGT in the germline V gene. CDR3 loop: CASSYLGRGTGELFF. The CDR3 nucleotides read TGTGCCAGCAGTTACCTAGGCAGGGGCACCGGGGAGCTGTTTTTT.

The chain employs TRBV19 and TRBJ1-5, with 7 bases that match TRBD1. The CDR3 spans 13 residues. Germline-derived CDR1 and CDR2 are LNHDA and SQIVND (reference sequence). The V gene end was trimmed by 7 bases and the J gene end by 5 bases; junction bases not matched to a gene: 5. DNA of the CDR3: TGTGCCAGTACCATCGACAGGGATCAGCCCCAGCATTTT. Residues: CASTIDRDQPQHF.

This clone has more than one count but fewer than ten. The chain is built from TRBV30 and TRBJ1-1, with D tentatively TRBD1 (6 bases). This CDR3 has 16 residues. Trimming left V 2 bases short and J 3 bases short, with 19 bases between. Germline V gene data show CDR1 as GTSNPN and CDR2 as SVGIG (reference sequence). This chain's CDR3 is CAWSSSPGVGDTEAFF. For the CDR3, the DNA is TGTGCCTGGAGTTCCTCCCCAGGGGTCGGGGACACTGAAGCTTTCTTT.

The V call is TRBV19, the J call TRBJ1-6; 9 bases align to TRBD1. The CDR3 runs to 13 residues. Germline CDR1 reads LNHDA; CDR2 reads SQIVND (reference sequence). V shed 8 bases and J 7 bases; nucleotides not matched to a gene: 3. CDR3 nucleotides: TGTGCCAGTGGCGGACAGGGGAATTCACCCCTCCACTTT. This sequence encodes CASGGQGNSPLHF.

V usage is TRBV6-5 and J usage is TRBJ1-1; D remains unclear. The CDR3 is 12 amino acids. Trimming removed 10 bases at V and 4 bases at J, with 13 bases between. Germline-derived CDR1 and CDR2 are MNHEY and SVGAGI. CDR3 loop: CATRPSGTEAFF. Written as DNA, the CDR3 is TGTGCCACTCGGCCCTCGGGCACTGAAGCTTTCTTT.

V usage is TRBV29-1 and J usage is TRBJ1-1; tentatively, D is TRBD1 (5 bases). V gave up 4 bases and J gave up 0 bases, with 9 bases separating them. Germline assignment: CDR1 SQVTM and CDR2 ANQGSEA. CDR3 length: 13 amino acids. The chain's CDR3 is CSVGRQMNTEAFF. CDR3 coding DNA: TGCAGCGTTGGGCGACAGATGAACACTGAAGCTTTCTTT.

This chain connects TRBV6-5 to TRBJ2-1; 14 nucleotides line up with TRBD2. Germline CDR1 is MNHEY and CDR2 is SVGAGI. Trimming cost V 6 bases and J 9 bases; bases outside gene matches: 4. The CDR3 totals 14 residues. The CDR3 bases are TGTGCCAGCAGCGGACTAGCGGGGGGAGGTGAGCAGTTCTTC. Encoded protein: CASSGLAGGGEQFF.

The sample holds a few counts of this clone. V gene TRBV24-1 combines with J gene TRBJ1-1; 11 positions agree with TRBD1. Germline loops: CDR1 KGHDR, CDR2 SFDVKD. V gave up 7 bases and J gave up 6 bases; unmatched junction bases: 3. CDR3 size: 13 residues. The CDR3 DNA sequence: TGTGCCACCAGGGGACAGGGGGTCCCTGAAGCTTTCTTT. This sequence encodes CATRGQGVPEAFF.

This clone has more than one count but fewer than ten. The gene calls are TRBV6-5 and TRBJ1-1; D not certain. V lost 7 bases, J lost 7 bases, and 19 bases lay in between. CDR1 MNHEY and CDR2 SVGAGI come from the germline V gene. The CDR3 is 14 amino acids. The CDR3 nucleotides are TGTGCCAGCATGGACTTCCCTCAGACGGTTGAAGCTTTCTTT. This codes for CASMDFPQTVEAFF.

This chain connects TRBV5-4 to TRBJ2-7; D is ambiguous. Looked up from germline, CDR1 is SGHNT and CDR2 is YYREEE (reference sequence). V shed 9 bases and J shed 3 bases, with 25 bases lying between them. There are 16 residues in the CDR3. CDR3 DNA: TGTGCCACCGCAGCCGCACCCACGGAGCAGTTCTACGAGCAGTACTTC. It is translated as CATAAAPTEQFYEQYF.

The chain combines TRBV27 with TRBJ1-5, with TRBD1 as a possible D gene (5 bases). CDR1 and CDR2 (germline): MNHEY, SMNVEV (reference sequence). Trimming left V 4 bases short and J 5 bases short, with 18 bases between. This CDR3 has 16 residues. CDR3 in DNA: TGTGCCAGCAGTTCATCCAAGGGCAGGGCCCATCAGCCCCAGCATTTT. This gives the protein CASSSSKGRAHQPQHF.

The chain recombines TRBV5-5 with TRBJ2-3; 7 nucleotides agree with TRBD2. Germline V gives CDR1 SGHKS, CDR2 YYEKEE (reference sequence). V was clipped by 5 bases and J by 1 base; unmatched bases: 4. CDR3 length: 14 residues. Here the CDR3 reads CASRRGFGTDTQYF. In DNA, the CDR3 is TGTGCCAGCAGGCGGGGGTTTGGCACAGATACGCAGTATTTT.

Here the CDR3 DNA reads TGCGCCAGCAGCTTGGGACAGGGAGAGTACCAAGAGACCCAGTACTTC. Its protein is CASSLGQGEYQETQYF. The rearrangement joins TRBV5-1 to TRBJ2-5, with 7 bases that match TRBD1. The CDR3 sequence is 16 residues long. Trimming removed 0 bases from V and 0 bases from J; junction bases left unmatched: 5. Per germline, CDR1 SGHRS and CDR2 YFSETQ.

The chain joins TRBV11-2 to TRBJ2-1; 13 bases agree with TRBD2. Germline CDR1 SGHAT, CDR2 FQNNGV. The trim removed 5 bases at V and 7 bases at J, leaving 5 bases unmatched. This CDR3 is built from 15 residues. The CDR3 DNA sequence: TGTGCCAGCAGCGCGGGACTAGCGGGGATGAATGAGCAGTTCTTC. It yields the protein CASSAGLAGMNEQFF. Based on the CDR3 plus reference TRBV11-2 and TRBJ2-1, the full variable domain is EAGVAQSPRYKIIEKRQSVAFWCNPISGHATLYWYQQILGQGPKLLIQFQNNGVVDDSQLPKDRFSAERLKGVDSTLKIQPAKLEDSAVYLCASSAGLAGMNEQFFGPGTRLTVL.

This clone has a single count. As DNA, the CDR3 is TGTGCCAGCTCACCAGGGCTAGCCAGCTACAATGAGCAGTTCTTC. Protein product: CASSPGLASYNEQFF. The V gene is TRBV18, the J gene TRBJ2-1, with D tentatively TRBD2 (5 bases). Germline CDR1 is KGHSH and CDR2 is LQKENI. V was clipped by 2 bases and J by 3 bases, with 11 bases between them. The CDR3 totals 15 residues.

The V and J genes are TRBV5-1 and TRBJ1-1, with a weak D call TRBD1 (6 bases). The CDR3 loop spans 14 amino acids. Germline V gene data show CDR1 as SGHRS and CDR2 as YFSETQ. V was trimmed by 1 base and J by 3 bases, leaving 10 bases between them. CDR3 sequence reads: CASSLQGLDTEAFF. CDR3 DNA sequence: TGCGCCAGCAGCTTGCAGGGGCTGGACACTGAAGCTTTCTTT.

The J gene is TRBJ2-7, the V gene TRBV28; D is perhaps TRBD1 (5 bases). The CDR3 covers 14 residues. The V end was cut by 4 bases, the J end by 5 bases, with 15 bases between. Germline V gene data show CDR1 as MDHEN and CDR2 as SYDVKM. In DNA form, the CDR3 reads TGTGCCAGCAGTTCGGCCAGGGCCTTGGACGAGCAGTACTTC. Amino acids: CASSSARALDEQYF.